This TCR beta chain was identified during a study of identical twins. A universal primer binding site was introduced by template switching. The final cDNA contained unique molecular identifiers. MiXCR, applied by TCRdb to the 5' RACE reads, yields one record per CDR3 protein. The profile shows 420,000 or so distinct CDR3 sequences, less than 20% of them singletons. As for this clonotype: No antigen is known for it.

Germline lookup yields CDR1 SGHRS and CDR2 YFSETQ. Trimming left V 4 bases short and J 6 bases short, with 24 bases between. This CDR3 region has 17 residues. General study results and limits: Weaker excess twin sharing was seen among beta out-of-frame sequences. The abundant beta clonotypes from cord blood had fewer insertions, and memory repertoires had none of this.

V gene TRBV5-1 combines with J gene TRBJ2-3; D assignment may be TRBD1 or TRBD2 (6 bases each). The receptor's source is a man aged 45-65 years in good health. The sample comprised naive T cells sorted from blood. CDR3: CASSLQRGAVVWDTQYF. The CDR3 coding sequence is TGCGCCAGCAGCCTGCAAAGGGGGGCGGTAGTTTGGGATACGCAGTATTTT.